The 7 T cell receptor beta chains given below trace back to one sample, sequenced in a study of STAT5B mutations in CD4+ large granular lymphocyte leukemia. Measured with immunoSEQ multiplex PCR; TCRdb has only the in-frame clones, and not every one. Here the sample spans 25,000 to 40,000 clones, roughly 74% being singletons. Material for sequencing was CD4+ T cells from blood buffy coats. These TCRs come from a human donor in good health.

The rearrangement links TRBV10-3 to TRBJ2-1; 11 bases are a match to TRBD1. Germline CDR1 reads ENHRY; CDR2 reads SYGVKD. The CDR3 has 16 amino acids. The trim removed 3 bases at V and 5 bases at J, leaving 6 bases unmatched. The CDR3 DNA reads as TGTGCCATCAGTGATAGTTGGGACAGGGGGAACAATGAGCAGTTCTTC. Protein: CAISDSWDRGNNEQFF.

This clone was seen once. This sequence joins TRBV11-3 and TRBJ2-7, with D maybe TRBD1 (5 bases). The V and J ends lost 1 base and 6 bases respectively, with 7 bases between them. Looked up from germline, CDR1 is SGHNT and CDR2 is YENEEA. CDR3 length: 12 amino acids. As DNA, the CDR3 is TGTGCCAGCAGCTTAGTGGGGCTCGAGCAGTACTTC. Encoded protein: CASSLVGLEQYF. Full variable domain (rest looked up from reference TRBV11-3 and TRBJ2-7): EAGVVQSPRYKIIEKKQPVAFWCNPISGHNTLYWYLQNLGQGPELLIRYENEEAVDDSQLPKDRFSAERLKGVDSTLKIQPAELGDSAVYLCASSLVGLEQYFGPGTRLTVT.

The V gene is TRBV10-3, the J gene TRBJ1-6, with D unclear. The V gene lost 8 bases and the J gene lost 5 bases, with 10 bases spanning the gap. The CDR3 has 13 amino acids. Germline V CDR1 and CDR2: ENHRY, SYGVKD. The CDR3 spells CAIGGADNSPLHF. CDR3 bases: TGTGCCATCGGTGGTGCAGATAATTCACCCCTCCACTTT.

V is TRBV5-4 and J is TRBJ2-1; D may be TRBD1 (6 bases). Trimming removed 4 bases from V and 8 bases from J, with 19 bases in between. In germline, CDR1 is SGHNT, CDR2 YYREEE (reference sequence). The CDR3 extends over 15 amino acids. The CDR3 DNA reads as TGTGCCAGCAGCCCGACAGGTCCGGGTCCCCATGAGCAGTTCTTC. It codes for CASSPTGPGPHEQFF.

The CDR3 here is CASRGSNTDTQYF. CDR3 coding DNA: TGTGCCAGTAGAGGGAGCAACACAGATACGCAGTATTTT. The chain has TRBV19 and TRBJ2-3, with D tentatively TRBD2 (5 bases). Trimming pared 6 bases from V and 2 bases from J, leaving 9 bases between. CDR3 length: 13 amino acids. Germline loops: CDR1 LNHDA, CDR2 SQIVND (reference sequence).

This chain joins TRBV25-1 and TRBJ2-1, with no clear D. The CDR3 has 14 residues. Trimming stripped 4 bases from V and 4 bases from J, with 11 bases between. Germline CDR1 is MGHDK and CDR2 is SYGVNS. CDR3 sequence: CASSGASLYNEQFF. The CDR3 bases are TGTGCCAGCAGTGGGGCTAGTCTTTACAATGAGCAGTTCTTC.

A few counts support this clone. The rearrangement uses TRBV30 and TRBJ1-5; no clear D gene. The CDR3 is 13 amino acids. Germline loops: CDR1 GTSNPN, CDR2 SVGIG (reference sequence). Trimming took 5 bases from V and 7 from J, leaving 15 bases between them. The DNA of the CDR3 is TGTGCCTGGGCCCCTAACAAGGACCAGCCCCAGCATTTT. Its protein product is CAWAPNKDQPQHF.